The 12 T cell receptor beta chains presented below share a single source sample, sequenced in a study of shared clonotypes between healthy human individuals. Here immunoSEQ multiplex PCR was the method, and the copy in TCRdb shows in-frame clones only, minus some. The data show millions of clones, 90% to 95% seen once. Sequencing used naive CD4+ T cells sorted from blood. Subset described: CD45RA+ positively selected. These receptors were obtained from a man between 18 and 35 years old in good health.

The chain has TRBV18 and TRBJ2-3, with 7 bases fitting TRBD1. From germline, CDR1 is KGHSH and CDR2 LQKENI. The CDR3 is 15 residues long. V was pared by 3 bases and J by 0 bases, with 3 bases of the junction left unmatched. Here the CDR3 reads CASSPGQSSTDTQYF. The CDR3 nucleotides read TGTGCCAGCTCACCGGGACAGTCTAGCACAGATACGCAGTATTTT.

This sequence joins TRBV19 and TRBJ1-4, with D tentatively TRBD1 (6 bases). CDR1 is LNHDA and CDR2 is SQIVND in the germline V gene (reference sequence). This CDR3 region has 16 residues. V lost 6 bases, J lost 8 bases, and 22 bases lay in between. CDR3 in DNA: TGTGCCAGTAGGGACCTCGGGGGCCCGTTCGGGGAAAAACTGTTTTTT. Amino acids: CASRDLGGPFGEKLFF.

The chain combines TRBV7-2 with TRBJ2-3; D unresolved. The germline V gene encodes CDR1 SGHTA and CDR2 FQGNSA. V dropped 2 bases and J dropped 2 bases, with 8 bases sitting between them. The length of the CDR3 is 14 residues. The CDR3 region is CASSLRYSTDTQYF. CDR3 DNA sequence: TGTGCCAGCAGCTTAAGATACTCCACAGATACGCAGTATTTT.

The chain links TRBV4-2 to TRBJ2-4; tentative D call: TRBD1 (5 bases). The V gene lost 3 bases and the J gene lost 1 base, with 16 bases spanning the gap. The germline gives CDR1 LGHNA, CDR2 YNFKEQ. The length of the CDR3 is 17 residues. The CDR3 DNA reads as TGTGCCAGCAGCCAGGGATACGCGGACAAGGCCAAAAACATTCAGTACTTC. The encoded protein is CASSQGYADKAKNIQYF.

Note on this clone: Distinct nucleotide sequences in the sample also encode this CDR3. The chain joins TRBV5-1 to TRBJ2-3; D may correspond to TRBD1 or TRBD2 (5 bases each). Germline CDR1 SGHRS, CDR2 YFSETQ. Trimming removed 0 bases at V and 5 bases at J, with 10 bases between. The CDR3 runs to 14 residues. CDR3 residues: CASSLGGAGDTQYF. CDR3 sequence (DNA): TGCGCCAGCAGCTTGGGAGGGGCTGGAGATACGCAGTATTTT. Together with reference TRBV5-1 and TRBJ2-3, the CDR3 gives the full variable domain: KAGVTQTPRYLIKTRGQQVTLSCSPISGHRSVSWYQQTPGQGLQFLFEYFSETQRNKGNFPGRFSGRQFSNSRSEMNVSTLELGDSALYLCASSLGGAGDTQYFGPGTRLTVL.

The rearrangement joins TRBV29-1 to TRBJ1-4; no clear D. Trimming shortened V by 4 bases and J by 7 bases, and 13 bases separated the two germline ends. The CDR3 has 13 amino acids. Germline V gene sequence: CDR1 SQVTM, CDR2 ANQGSEA. CDR3 amino acids: CSVVSLEGEKLFF. The CDR3 nucleotides are TGCAGCGTTGTGTCCCTCGAGGGTGAAAAACTGTTTTTT.

In the case of this clone: This sample also contains other DNA sequences that code for the same CDR3. V and J are TRBV15 and TRBJ2-7; D remains unclear. Germline lookup yields CDR1 LNHNV and CDR2 YYDKDF (reference sequence). Deletions cut 0 bases from V and 3 bases from J, with 9 bases between. The CDR3 spans 14 residues. CDR3 protein: CATSRDLVSYEQYF. DNA for the CDR3: TGTGCCACCAGCAGAGATCTGGTGAGCTACGAGCAGTACTTC.

The rearrangement joins TRBV5-1 to TRBJ2-1; 14 positions agree with TRBD2. V shed 2 bases, J shed 9 bases, and the junction held 7 bases outside the gene matches. Germline V gene sequence: CDR1 SGHRS, CDR2 YFSETQ. The CDR3 has 16 amino acids. Here the CDR3 reads CASSLRTSGGTAEQFF. CDR3 in DNA: TGCGCCAGCAGCTTAAGGACTAGCGGGGGGACTGCTGAGCAGTTCTTC.

This clone showed up just a few times. The chain recombines TRBV10-1 with TRBJ2-2; D assignment may be TRBD1 or TRBD2 (5 bases each). Germline V lookup: CDR1 WNHNN, CDR2 SYGVQD (reference sequence). CDR3 size: 16 residues. Trimming removed 5 bases from V and 5 bases from J, with 18 bases in between. The CDR3 region has the DNA TGCGCCAGCAGTCCAGGCGGGCAGGGTGTGACCGGGGAGCTGTTTTTT. Protein product: CASSPGGQGVTGELFF.

This clone came up once. Within the sample, other DNA sequences also encode this same CDR3. The chain links TRBV7-9 to TRBJ1-3; a possible D gene is TRBD1 (6 bases). In germline, CDR1 is SEHNR, CDR2 FQNEAQ (reference sequence). This CDR3 region has 14 residues. V dropped 5 bases and J dropped 2 bases, with 10 bases sitting between them. The CDR3 loop is CASSPTGTGNTIYF. The CDR3 coding sequence is TGTGCCAGCAGCCCTACAGGGACTGGAAACACCATATATTTT.

The chain couples TRBV11-2 to TRBJ2-3; D is unclear. This CDR3 is 13 amino acids long. Germline V lookup: CDR1 SGHAT, CDR2 FQNNGV. V lost 2 bases and J lost 3, with 6 bases in between. The CDR3, as DNA: TGTGCCAGCAGCTTATTCGAGACAGATACGCAGTATTTT. The encoded protein is CASSLFETDTQYF.

The CDR3 protein is CASSLSGGRTDTQYF. The CDR3 coding sequence is TGCGCCAGCAGCTTATCGGGGGGGCGCACAGATACGCAGTATTTT. The genes are TRBV5-1 and TRBJ2-3; TRBD2 agrees at 8 bases. CDR1 is SGHRS, CDR2 YFSETQ, per germline. The ends lost 2 bases at V and 1 base at J; junction bases unmatched: 3. The CDR3 runs 15 residues.